This T cell receptor (beta chain) came from a study of cytomegalovirus exposure and HLA in healthy donors. Study at large: T cells numbering around 190 million yielded some 100 million unique TCR beta sequences in an earlier analysis. Study conclusions and caveats: Later on, an analysis showed TCR association rates differing by HLA locus, with DRB1 the most and HLA-C the fewest.

The PCR had 60 Vbeta and 13 Jbeta primers. Some clones are missing from TCRdb's copy, which holds only in-frame ones; the method was immunoSEQ multiplex PCR. This sample has approximately 200,000 clones; roughly 77% occur once, and the top ten carry approximately 4.8%. Per germline, CDR1 SGHNT and CDR2 YENEEA. Trimming left V 1 base short and J 5 bases short, with 10 bases between. CDR3 size: 14 residues. Comment on this clone: No antigen is known for it.

The chain combines TRBV11-3 with TRBJ2-3; D gene unclear. The specimen sequenced was PBMCs. This TCR was recovered from a man aged 25 to 40 in good health and CMV-seropositive. The DNA of the CDR3 is TGTGCCAGCAGCTTAGGGGCGCACGGAGATACGCAGTATTTT. Translating it yields CASSLGAHGDTQYF. The whole variable domain, remainder taken from reference TRBV11-3 and TRBJ2-3, is EAGVVQSPRYKIIEKKQPVAFWCNPISGHNTLYWYLQNLGQGPELLIRYENEEAVDDSQLPKDRFSAERLKGVDSTLKIQPAELGDSAVYLCASSLGAHGDTQYFGPGTRLTVL.